The rows below give T cell receptor beta chains drawn from one sample of a study of OX40 agonist ivuxolimab in advanced cancers. Repertoires were generated with immunoSEQ multiplex PCR, while TCRdb's copy carries only in-frame clones and drops some. The top ten clones hold approximately 1.5% of a sample with 90,000 to 100,000 clones, around 85% of them seen once. The sample consisted of CD4+ or CD8+ T cells sorted from blood, taken in a trial of the OX40 agonist ivuxolimab. The receptors were sampled from an adult with an advanced solid tumor such as melanoma, head and neck, liver or kidney cancer. CDR3s include the opening cysteine and the closing phenylalanine or tryptophan. The D gene is left open where the match is weak. The size field is filled for only some rows; it gives once, few, many or a size class.

cdr3_nt: TGTGCCAGCAGCCCACGGGACAGGGGGCTCGGCGAGCAGTACTTC
cdr3_aa: CASSPRDRGLGEQYF
v_call: TRBV4-2
j_call: TRBJ2-7
d_call: TRBD1
clone_size: .

cdr3_nt: TGTGCCAGCAGTGGACGACAGGGTGACACTGAAGCTTTCTTT
cdr3_aa: CASSGRQGDTEAFF
v_call: TRBV28
j_call: TRBJ1-1
d_call: TRBD1
clone_size: .

cdr3_nt: TGTGCCAGCAGCCGCCGGGGAGGTGGTGAGCAGTTCTTC
cdr3_aa: CASSRRGGGEQFF
v_call: TRBV4-2
j_call: TRBJ2-1
d_call: .
clone_size: .

cdr3_nt: TGTGCCAGCAGCTTCTGGGGCCCCCGGGACACCGGGGAGCTGTTTTTT
cdr3_aa: CASSFWGPRDTGELFF
v_call: TRBV7-9
j_call: TRBJ2-2
d_call: .
clone_size: .

cdr3_nt: TGTGCCAGCAGAGGGAGGCCGGAAGCTTTCTTT
cdr3_aa: CASRGRPEAFF
v_call: TRBV28
j_call: TRBJ1-1
d_call: .
clone_size: many

cdr3_nt: TGTGCCAGCGCTAGCGGGGGGGCCGGAAACAATGAGCAGTTCTTC
cdr3_aa: CASASGGAGNNEQFF
v_call: TRBV6-6
j_call: TRBJ2-1
d_call: TRBD2
clone_size: .

cdr3_nt: TGTGCCAGCAGCTTGGACAATGAGCAGTTCTTC
cdr3_aa: CASSLDNEQFF
v_call: TRBV5-4
j_call: TRBJ2-1
d_call: .
clone_size: once

cdr3_nt: TGCGCCAGCAGCCAAGATTTGACAGACCAAGAGACCCAGTACTTC
cdr3_aa: CASSQDLTDQETQYF
v_call: TRBV4-3
j_call: TRBJ2-5
d_call: .
clone_size: .

cdr3_nt: TGTGCCAGCAGCTTCCCCGGGACGACCAGAGATACGCAGTATTTT
cdr3_aa: CASSFPGTTRDTQYF
v_call: TRBV5-4
j_call: TRBJ2-3
d_call: .
clone_size: once

cdr3_nt: TGTGCCAGCAGTTACTCTGGCGCTAGCGGATCCTACGAGCAGTACTTC
cdr3_aa: CASSYSGASGSYEQYF
v_call: TRBV6-6
j_call: TRBJ2-7
d_call: TRBD2
clone_size: once

cdr3_nt: TGTGCCAGCAGTCGTATATTAGTAGCGGATACGCAGTATTTT
cdr3_aa: CASSRILVADTQYF
v_call: TRBV11-2
j_call: TRBJ2-3
d_call: .
clone_size: .

cdr3_nt: TGTGCCAGCAGCCAAGGTCAGATCTACGAGCAGTACTTC
cdr3_aa: CASSQGQIYEQYF
v_call: TRBV14
j_call: TRBJ2-7
d_call: .
clone_size: .

cdr3_nt: TGTGCCAGCAGCTTAGACAGAAATTCACCCCTCCACTTT
cdr3_aa: CASSLDRNSPLHF
v_call: TRBV11-2
j_call: TRBJ1-6
d_call: .
clone_size: .

cdr3_nt: TGTGCCAGCAGCAAAAAGCCCTGTCCAGCGGGAGGGCCTCGGATTAGCTCCTACAATGAGCAGTTCTTC
cdr3_aa: CASSKKPCPAGGPRISSYNEQFF
v_call: TRBV21-1
j_call: TRBJ2-1
d_call: .
clone_size: .

cdr3_nt: TGTGCCAGCAGTTTTCGACCGGACAGGGGACGCACAGATACGCAGTATTTT
cdr3_aa: CASSFRPDRGRTDTQYF
v_call: TRBV5-6
j_call: TRBJ2-3
d_call: TRBD1
clone_size: .

cdr3_nt: TGTGCCAGTAGTGGACGACAGGGGGGTCGCACTGAAGCTTTCTTT
cdr3_aa: CASSGRQGGRTEAFF
v_call: TRBV19
j_call: TRBJ1-1
d_call: TRBD1
clone_size: .

cdr3_nt: TGTGCCAGCAGCCAAGTGTCTAGCGGGAGTGGGACAGATACGCAGTATTTT
cdr3_aa: CASSQVSSGSGTDTQYF
v_call: TRBV4-2
j_call: TRBJ2-3
d_call: TRBD2
clone_size: .

cdr3_nt: TGTGCCAGCAGCTCTCCAAGACAGGGGGCAAGAGAGCAGTACTTC
cdr3_aa: CASSSPRQGAREQYF
v_call: TRBV5-4
j_call: TRBJ2-7
d_call: TRBD1
clone_size: .

cdr3_nt: TGTGCCAGCAGCCAAGACCGGAAGTTTGGGAACTATGGCTACACCTTC
cdr3_aa: CASSQDRKFGNYGYTF
v_call: TRBV9
j_call: TRBJ1-2
d_call: .
clone_size: .

cdr3_nt: TGTGCCAGCAGCTTAAGGACAGGGGCCACTGAAGCTTTCTTT
cdr3_aa: CASSLRTGATEAFF
v_call: TRBV7-8
j_call: TRBJ1-1
d_call: TRBD1
clone_size: .

cdr3_nt: TGTGCCAGCTCACTGTTGCCGGGACAGAGCACAGATACGCAGTATTTT
cdr3_aa: CASSLLPGQSTDTQYF
v_call: TRBV18
j_call: TRBJ2-3
d_call: TRBD1
clone_size: .

cdr3_nt: TGTGCCAGCAGCGTTGGAGCCCTACTAACGGGACAGGAGTCCTACGAGCAGTACTTC
cdr3_aa: CASSVGALLTGQESYEQYF
v_call: TRBV9
j_call: TRBJ2-7
d_call: TRBD1
clone_size: .

cdr3_nt: TGTGCCAGCTCCAAGACAGGACCCAATCAGCCCCAGCATTTT
cdr3_aa: CASSKTGPNQPQHF
v_call: TRBV18
j_call: TRBJ1-5
d_call: .
clone_size: .

cdr3_nt: TGTGCCAGCTCAGCAAGGACAGGGGAGAGTTATGAAAAACTGTTTTTT
cdr3_aa: CASSARTGESYEKLFF
v_call: TRBV18
j_call: TRBJ1-4
d_call: TRBD1
clone_size: .

cdr3_nt: TGTGCCAGCAGCTTACAGGGGGCAACTGAAGCTTTCTTT
cdr3_aa: CASSLQGATEAFF
v_call: TRBV10-3
j_call: TRBJ1-1
d_call: TRBD1
clone_size: .

cdr3_nt: TGTGCCAGCAGCTTGCCAAGTATGAAGGATGAGCAGTTCTTC
cdr3_aa: CASSLPSMKDEQFF
v_call: TRBV5-4
j_call: TRBJ2-1
d_call: .
clone_size: .

cdr3_nt: TGTGCCAGCAGCGTAGAAGGCGGGGGCAGGAGGGCAGAGACCCAGTACTTC
cdr3_aa: CASSVEGGGRRAETQYF
v_call: TRBV9
j_call: TRBJ2-5
d_call: .
clone_size: .

cdr3_nt: TGCGCCAGCAGTCCCGGCGGGGGCGTCTACGAGCAGTACTTC
cdr3_aa: CASSPGGGVYEQYF
v_call: TRBV5-1
j_call: TRBJ2-7
d_call: .
clone_size: .

cdr3_nt: TGTGCCAGCACCCTATCCGTAGGTTCCGGCACAGATACGCAGTATTTT
cdr3_aa: CASTLSVGSGTDTQYF
v_call: TRBV28
j_call: TRBJ2-3
d_call: .
clone_size: .

cdr3_nt: TGTGCCAGCAGCTTATCGGGAGGACGTGGAAACACCATATATTTT
cdr3_aa: CASSLSGGRGNTIYF
v_call: TRBV7-2
j_call: TRBJ1-3
d_call: .
clone_size: .

cdr3_nt: TGCGCCAGCAGCCAAGAGCCTCCAGGGACAAGGTGGGCCGGGGCCAACGTCCTGACTTTC
cdr3_aa: CASSQEPPGTRWAGANVLTF
v_call: TRBV5-1
j_call: TRBJ2-6
d_call: .
clone_size: once

cdr3_nt: TGTGCCAGCAGCCCGCCAGGACTAGCGGCCGCGAACACCGGGGAGCTGTTTTTT
cdr3_aa: CASSPPGLAAANTGELFF
v_call: TRBV5-4
j_call: TRBJ2-2
d_call: TRBD2
clone_size: .

cdr3_nt: TGTGCCAGCAGCTTAGAGGACAGAAGCACAGATACGCAGTATTTT
cdr3_aa: CASSLEDRSTDTQYF
v_call: TRBV7-2
j_call: TRBJ2-3
d_call: .
clone_size: .